This record concerns one TCR beta chain sequence. Its antigen is unidentified. The germline V gene encodes CDR1 SGDLS and CDR2 YYNGEE. The CDR3 extends over 15 amino acids. The germline V and J ends were trimmed by 0 bases and 5 bases, with 11 bases remaining between them. The data belong to a study of T cell responses to AZD1222 COVID-19 vaccine. Findings and caveats of the study: Nearly half of spike-specific TCRs reportedly target variant regions that are unmutated in the B.1.351 and B.1.1.7 variants.

The method was immunoSEQ multiplex PCR; TCRdb's version includes in-frame clones alone and lacks a portion of them. The sample yields approximately 150,000 clones, about 90% seen once. This clonotype was obtained from an adult who received the MenACWY meningococcal vaccine as a control. The chain employs TRBV9 and TRBJ2-2; D is possibly TRBD2 (6 bases). Sequenced here: peripheral blood, sampled 28 days after the second dose of the MenACWY control vaccine. The CDR3 DNA reads TGTGCCAGCAGCGTAGCGGGGGTAAGGACCGGGGAGCTGTTTTTT. This translates into CASSVAGVRTGELFF.